Below are 27 T cell receptor beta chains sequenced from a single sample in a study of blood T cell repertoires in COVID-19. This table comes from immunoSEQ multiplex PCR, and its TCRdb copy is limited to in-frame clones, with some not included. The repertoire holds roughly 160,000 clones, roughly four fifths seen once, with approximately 12% in the top ten. The sequenced sample consisted of PBMCs or T cells enriched from blood (not recorded which). Receptors originate from a man aged 50-60 years who had recovered from COVID-19.

This chain joins TRBV7-2 and TRBJ2-2; D might be TRBD2 (5 bases). Germline V lookup: CDR1 SGHTA, CDR2 FQGNSA. V lost 1 base and J lost 14, with 8 bases in between. The CDR3 extends over 11 amino acids. The DNA of the CDR3 is TGTGCCAGCAGCTTAGGAGGGTACCTGTTTTTT. It codes for CASSLGGYLFF.

Details on this clone: An end of the junction does not agree with germline; a read error may underlie this. The rearrangement uses TRBV7-9 and TRBJ2-7, with 7 bases lining up with TRBD1. The CDR3 is made up of 13 amino acids. Germline CDR1 SEHNR, CDR2 FQNEAQ (reference sequence). The CDR3 DNA reads TGTGCCAGCAGCTCCTCCGCACCGGGACAGCTAAATTTC. It codes for CASSSSAPGQLNF.

The chain has TRBV2 and TRBJ2-5; no clear D gene. V was cut by 8 bases and J by 5 bases, with 3 bases left in between. Germline-derived CDR1 and CDR2 are SNHLY and FYNNEI. The CDR3 is made up of 9 amino acids. Here the CDR3 DNA reads TGTGCCAGCTCGGAGACCCAGTACTTC. Its protein is CASSETQYF.

Note on this clone: Compared with germline, one end of the junction differs, possibly owing to a read error. The rearrangement uses TRBV18 and TRBJ2-1, with TRBD2 matching over 11 bases. This CDR3 spans 16 amino acids. Germline values: CDR1 KGHSH, CDR2 LQKENI. The chain's CDR3 is CASSILAGGSNNEQFF. The CDR3 nucleotides read TGTGCCAGCTCAATTCTAGCGGGGGGCTCCAACAATGAGCAGTTCTTC.

The chain couples TRBV29-1 to TRBJ2-5; tentative D call: TRBD1 (6 bases). This CDR3 spans 13 amino acids. The germline gives CDR1 SQVTM, CDR2 ANQGSEA. The ends were cut back, 4 bases at V and 3 bases at J, with 12 bases in the middle. CDR3 sequence: CSVGQATKETQYF. The CDR3 DNA follows: TGCAGCGTTGGACAGGCTACCAAAGAGACCCAGTACTTC.

The genes are TRBV19 and TRBJ2-1, with 8 bases aligning to TRBD2. The V segment lost 5 bases and the J segment 6 bases; nucleotides outside the gene matches: 6. The CDR3 sequence is 14 residues long. CDR1 and CDR2 from the germline V gene are LNHDA and SQIVND (reference sequence). The CDR3 region is CASSLRGGSNEQFF. CDR3 DNA sequence: TGTGCCAGTAGTCTCCGGGGGGGATCCAATGAGCAGTTCTTC.

In its sample, this clone was seen once. As DNA, the CDR3 is TGTGCCAGCTCCCCGGGACAGGGCACAACTAATGAAAAACTGTTTTTT. As protein: CASSPGQGTTNEKLFF. The J gene is TRBJ1-4, the V gene TRBV18; TRBD1 matches 9 bases. Germline V gene lookup returns CDR1 KGHSH and CDR2 LQKENI. V gave up 6 bases and J gave up 0 bases; unmatched junction bases: 5. The CDR3 contains 16 residues.

This clone has a single count. V and J are TRBV19 and TRBJ1-5, with D possibly being TRBD1 (6 bases). Germline values: CDR1 LNHDA, CDR2 SQIVND (reference sequence). CDR3 length: 15 amino acids. V was clipped by 6 bases and J by 0 bases, with 12 bases between them. This CDR3 is CASRRGHDSNQPQHF. The CDR3 DNA follows: TGTGCCAGTAGGAGGGGACACGATAGCAATCAGCCCCAGCATTTT.

This chain joins TRBV27 and TRBJ2-7; 7 positions match TRBD1. CDR3 length: 15 amino acids. Per germline, CDR1 MNHEY and CDR2 SMNVEV (reference sequence). The ends lost 5 bases at V and 6 bases at J; junction bases unmatched: 13. The CDR3 bases are TGTGCCAGCAGTCGATTTCAGGGGGATCTCGGCGAGCAGTACTTC. Amino acids: CASSRFQGDLGEQYF.

The rearrangement joins TRBV10-3 to TRBJ1-1; D is uncertain. Trimming shortened V by 3 bases and J by 9 bases, and 11 bases separated the two germline ends. CDR1 and CDR2 (germline): ENHRY, SYGVKD. The length of the CDR3 is 12 residues. CDR3 protein: CAISDKSKKAFF. CDR3 in DNA: TGTGCCATCAGTGATAAGAGTAAAAAAGCTTTCTTT.

The chain recombines TRBV5-4 with TRBJ2-1; D is unclear. The V gene's germline CDR1 is SGHNT and CDR2 YYREEE (reference sequence). The CDR3 has 14 residues. V shed 0 bases and J shed 1 base, with 5 bases lying between them. CDR3 in amino acids: CASSLDRSYNEQFF. CDR3 coding DNA: TGTGCCAGCAGCTTGGACAGATCCTACAATGAGCAGTTCTTC.

The chain links TRBV9 to TRBJ2-5; 15 bases agree with TRBD2. CDR1 and CDR2 (germline): SGDLS, YYNGEE. The CDR3 has 15 residues. V lost 2 bases to trimming and J lost 5 bases; unmatched junction nucleotides: 1. CDR3 in DNA: TGTGCCAGCAGCGTTGGGACTAGCGGGGGGGAGACCCAGTACTTC. Translated, it gives CASSVGTSGGETQYF.

About this clone itself: This sample also contains other DNA sequences that code for the same CDR3. This chain joins TRBV28 and TRBJ1-1; D is unresolved. Trimming shortened V by 4 bases and J by 1 base, and 7 bases separated the two germline ends. The CDR3 runs to 13 residues. The V gene's germline CDR1 is MDHEN and CDR2 SYDVKM. The CDR3 region is CASSSGGNTEAFF. The CDR3 nucleotides read TGTGCCAGCAGTTCCGGTGGGAACACTGAAGCTTTCTTT.

The chain uses TRBV7-9 and TRBJ2-3; 11 nucleotides agree with TRBD2. CDR1 and CDR2 from the germline V gene are SEHNR and FQNEAQ (reference sequence). The V gene end was trimmed by 3 bases and the J gene end by 0 bases; junction bases not matched to a gene: 8. The CDR3 is 18 residues long. The CDR3 sequence is CASSFGATSGDSTDTQYF. DNA for the CDR3: TGTGCCAGCAGCTTCGGGGCGACTAGCGGGGATAGCACAGATACGCAGTATTTT.

This clone occurred once. The chain combines TRBV7-2 with TRBJ2-3, with no clear D. This CDR3 region has 13 residues. Deletions cut 5 bases from V and 8 bases from J, with 14 bases between. The germline V gene has CDR1 SGHTA and CDR2 FQGNSA. The chain's CDR3 is CASSAVLVGTQYF. The CDR3, as DNA: TGTGCCAGCAGCGCGGTCCTTGTTGGTACGCAGTATTTT.

The rearrangement links TRBV10-3 to TRBJ2-1, with 8 bases aligning to TRBD2. The CDR3 covers 15 residues. Germline V CDR1 and CDR2: ENHRY, SYGVKD. V shed 8 bases, J shed 1 base, and the junction held 7 bases outside the gene matches. CDR3 DNA sequence: TGTGCCATCGACATGGGCGGGGGGTCCTACAATGAGCAGTTCTTC. Translating it yields CAIDMGGGSYNEQFF.

This sequence joins TRBV18 and TRBJ1-2; 8 bases are a match to TRBD1. The CDR3 is 15 amino acids. With 6 bases clipped from V and 6 bases from J, the junction kept 12 bases outside the gene matches. Germline V CDR1 and CDR2: KGHSH, LQKENI. CDR3 region: CASSQTGGLLNGYTF. Written as DNA, the CDR3 is TGTGCCAGCTCTCAAACAGGGGGATTGCTCAATGGCTACACCTTC.

This clone showed up just a few times. The chain recombines TRBV3-1 (or the pseudogene TRBV3-2) with TRBJ1-3, with D possibly matching TRBD1 (6 bases). There are 16 residues in the CDR3. The V and J ends lost 5 bases and 8 bases respectively, with 22 bases between them. Germline V gives CDR1 LGHDT, CDR2 YNNKEL (reference sequence). CDR3 sequence reads: CASSATGGAPLDTIYF. The CDR3 DNA follows: TGTGCCAGCAGCGCCACTGGGGGGGCGCCACTTGACACCATATATTTT.

CDR3 nucleotide sequence: TGTGCCAGCCGGACAGGGGGCGCGGGAAACACCATATATTTT. It codes for CASRTGGAGNTIYF. J is TRBJ1-3 and V is TRBV6-6; TRBD1 agrees at 11 bases. V was pared by 8 bases and J by 4 bases, with 4 bases of the junction left unmatched. Germline V gene lookup returns CDR1 MNHNY and CDR2 SVGAGI (reference sequence). The CDR3 has 14 residues.

The J gene is TRBJ1-5, the V gene TRBV5-6; the D is unclear. CDR1 SGHDT and CDR2 YYEEEE come from the germline V gene. This CDR3 has 13 amino acids. Trimming pared 0 bases from V and 7 bases from J, leaving 8 bases between. CDR3 nucleotides: TGTGCCAGCAGCTTGGATCGGTCCCAGCCCCAGCATTTT. Translating it yields CASSLDRSQPQHF. The full variable domain, rest sourced from reference TRBV5-6 and TRBJ1-5, is DAGVTQSPTHLIKTRGQQVTLRCSPKSGHDTVSWYQQALGQGPQFIFQYYEEEERQRGNFPDRFSGHQFPNYSSELNVNALLLGDSALYLCASSLDRSQPQHFGDGTRLSIL.

The J gene is TRBJ2-3, the V gene TRBV2; TRBD2 matches 7 bases. V lost 7 bases, J lost 1 base, and 5 bases stayed unmatched. The CDR3 sequence is 14 residues long. Looked up from germline, CDR1 is SNHLY and CDR2 is FYNNEI. The CDR3 loop is CASTRGLRTDTQYF. The DNA of the CDR3 is TGTGCCAGCACTCGGGGACTACGCACAGATACGCAGTATTTT.

The rearrangement joins TRBV7-2 to TRBJ2-7; TRBD1 is a possible D gene (6 bases). The CDR3 extends over 15 amino acids. Germline CDR1 reads SGHTA; CDR2 reads FQGNSA. Trimming removed 1 base from V and 6 bases from J, with 16 bases in between. The CDR3 sequence is CASSLEISTGREQYF. The DNA of the CDR3 is TGTGCCAGCAGCTTAGAAATTAGCACAGGGCGCGAGCAGTACTTC.

The genes are TRBV25-1 and TRBJ2-7; 9 nucleotides line up with TRBD1. From germline, CDR1 is MGHDK and CDR2 SYGVNS. This CDR3 is 14 amino acids long. Trimming at V came to 3 bases and at J to 4 bases, leaving 4 bases not matched to a gene. The CDR3: CASSDPGQGYEQYF. For the CDR3, the DNA is TGTGCCAGCAGTGACCCGGGACAGGGATACGAGCAGTACTTC.

The V gene is TRBV5-6, the J gene TRBJ2-3; the D is unclear. Trimming removed 0 bases from V and 2 bases from J, with 13 bases in between. The germline CDR1 and CDR2 sequences are SGHDT and YYEEEE. The CDR3 extends over 16 amino acids. CDR3 coding DNA: TGTGCCAGCAGCTTGGGAGCCAAGATATACACAGATACGCAGTATTTT. It yields the protein CASSLGAKIYTDTQYF.

This sequence joins TRBV7-6 and TRBJ2-1; D unresolved. The V end lost 0 bases, the J end lost 2 bases, and 8 bases lay between the germline ends. Germline V CDR1 and CDR2: SGHVS, FNYEAQ. The CDR3 spans 15 residues. Here the CDR3 DNA reads TGTGCCAGCAGCTTAGCTTGGGCCACCTACAATGAGCAGTTCTTC. Protein: CASSLAWATYNEQFF. Drawing the rest from reference TRBV7-6 and TRBJ2-1, the complete variable domain is GAGVSQSPRYKVTKRGQDVALRCDPISGHVSLYWYRQALGQGPEFLTYFNYEAQQDKSGLPNDRFSAERPEGSISTLTIQRTEQRDSAMYRCASSLAWATYNEQFFGPGTRLTVL.

The chain employs TRBV4-1 and TRBJ2-3, with a weak D call TRBD1 (6 bases). The CDR3 is made up of 13 amino acids. V lost 4 bases to trimming and J lost 8 bases, with 13 bases between them. Germline CDR1 reads MGHRA; CDR2 reads YSYEKL. CDR3 DNA: TGCGCCAGCAGCCCAAAGACAGGAGGTACGCAGTATTTT. This codes for CASSPKTGGTQYF.

The chain employs TRBV18 and TRBJ1-4, with a weak D call TRBD1 (6 bases). Germline V gene sequence: CDR1 KGHSH, CDR2 LQKENI. V dropped 4 bases and J dropped 7 bases, with 16 bases sitting between them. This CDR3 has 15 amino acids. CDR3 nucleotide sequence: TGTGCCAGCTCACGAACTCAGGGAGGGGGTGAAAAACTGTTTTTT. Its protein product is CASSRTQGGGEKLFF. Full variable domain (missing parts from reference TRBV18 and TRBJ1-4): NAGVMQNPRHLVRRRGQEARLRCSPMKGHSHVYWYRQLPEEGLKFMVYLQKENIIDESGMPKERFSAEFPKEGPSILRIQQVVRGDSAAYFCASSRTQGGGEKLFFGSGTQLSVL.